What follows describes a single T cell receptor beta chain. The antigen it binds to is not known. No base quality values were provided; no much bigger clone lies one nucleotide off. Patients with a history of autoimmune disease or receiving systemic immunosuppression were excluded from the trial. In every dose cohort, peripheral blood was drawn for TCR sequencing at baseline, cycle 4 day 1, and cycle 7 day 1. Samples came from an open-label, multicenter, first-in-human phase I dose-escalation trial of ivuxolimab. Adults with locally advanced or metastatic melanoma, renal cell carcinoma, hepatocellular carcinoma or head and neck squamous cell carcinoma were enrolled in the trial. Before TCR sequencing, CD4+ T cells and CD8+ T cells were sorted from peripheral blood as separate populations. This sample was taken from a study of OX40 agonist ivuxolimab in advanced cancers. Notes on the research overall: Ivuxolimab was an agonistic, fully human IgG2 monoclonal antibody directed against OX40 (CD134), a costimulatory receptor. Partial responses were achieved by three dose-escalation patients, of whom one had hepatocellular carcinoma and two had cutaneous melanoma. Of the approximately 54 patients in dose escalation, about 20 had hepatocellular carcinoma, some 15 had melanoma, 9 had renal cell carcinoma and 9 had head and neck cancer. Peripheral TCRbeta sequencing aimed to test whether ivuxolimab altered TCR sequence diversity and caused clonal T-cell expansion. Prior anti-PD-1, anti-PD-L1 or anti-CTLA-4 therapy was permitted, and about two fifths of dose-escalation patients had received checkpoint inhibitors. Intravenous ivuxolimab was administered to patients every 2 weeks at six dose levels: 0.01, 0.1, 0.3, 1.5, 3 and 10 mg/kg. The monotherapy dose-escalation portion (N = 52 patients) of the phase I ivuxolimab trial is reported in the paper. In the dose-escalation cohort, 75% to 90% of patients were male, and the mean age was roughly 60 years with a range of roughly 23 to 79.

On the study overall, not on this receptor specifically: Antigen specificity was not determined for the clonally expanded peripheral T cells. In the 0.1-3.0 mg/kg groups, partial responders had among the lowest normalized peripheral clonal expansion, particularly in CD8+ T cells. On average, CD8+ T cells showed more expanded clones than CD4+ T cells after ivuxolimab. Low levels of normalized T-cell clonal expansion were also seen in some patients who did not respond. At doses from 0.1 to 3.0 mg/kg, clonal expansion was seen in both CD4+ and CD8+ blood T cells between baseline and week 6.

From V the trimming removes 4 bases and from J it removes 3 bases, while the gene matches leave 7 bases of the junction unaccounted for. CDR1 and CDR2 (MGHRA, YSYEKL) derive from the germline V gene. The CDR3 holds 16 amino acids from the cysteine to the phenylalanine. Solely the CDR3 DNA is kept, with 48 bases framed from the first base. To sequence the TCRbeta CDR3 region, genomic DNA was isolated from the sorted cells. The immunoSEQ Assay was used for sequencing of TCRbeta CDR3 regions. In its TCRdb copy, this immuneACCESS table keeps in-frame sequences only and misses some clones. Where compared with another copy, unresolved V genes explain less than half of these, and the others have no known cause. The sample table holds about 22,000 clones, of which approximately 80% were seen once. 36% of the sample is in the top ten clones.

The chain links TRBV4-1 with TRBJ2-7; 12 middle bases align to TRBD2. The sequenced sample was CD4+ or CD8+ T cells sorted from blood, obtained in a trial of the OX40 agonist ivuxolimab. The TCR originated in an adult with an advanced solid tumor such as melanoma, head and neck, liver or kidney cancer. This receptor has the CDR3 CASSRTSGGPGYEQYF. At the DNA level, the sequence is TGCGCCAGCAGCCGCACTAGCGGGGGGCCGGGCTACGAGCAGTACTTC.